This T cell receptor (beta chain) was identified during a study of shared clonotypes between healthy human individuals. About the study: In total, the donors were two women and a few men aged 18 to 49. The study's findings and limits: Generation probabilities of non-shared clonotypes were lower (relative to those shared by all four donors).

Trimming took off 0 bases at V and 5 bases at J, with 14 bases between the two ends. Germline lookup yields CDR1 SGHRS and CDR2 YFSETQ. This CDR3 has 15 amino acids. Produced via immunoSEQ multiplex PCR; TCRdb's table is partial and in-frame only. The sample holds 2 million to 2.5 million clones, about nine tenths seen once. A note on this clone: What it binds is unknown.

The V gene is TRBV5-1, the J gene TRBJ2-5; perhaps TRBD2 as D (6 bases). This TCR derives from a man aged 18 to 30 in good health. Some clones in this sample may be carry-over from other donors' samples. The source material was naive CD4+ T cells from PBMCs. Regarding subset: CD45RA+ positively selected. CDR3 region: CASSLGLRGAETQYF. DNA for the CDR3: TGCGCCAGCAGCTTGGGCCTTCGCGGGGCGGAGACCCAGTACTTC.